The present TCR beta chain was sequenced within a study of blood T cells in healthy people across ages. In its sample, this clonotype was seen a few times. The antigen remains undetermined. General study points: Donors of long life had a larger count of naive CD4+ cells and greater diversity than aged donors.

For the second PCR, which ran for about 7 to 11 cycles, a sample-barcoded 5' primer and a J-beta primer mix were used. TCRdb fed the 5' RACE reads into MiXCR, producing one record per CDR3 protein. The top ten clones hold roughly 8.2% of a sample with fewer than 1.5 million distinct CDR3 sequences, around 42% of them seen once. This CDR3 has 14 residues. The ends were cut back, 4 bases at V and 7 bases at J, with 14 bases in the middle. CDR1 is SGHDN and CDR2 is FVKESK in the germline V gene. The source is a woman aged 18 to 35 in good health. This chain uses TRBV14 with TRBJ1-5; D is perhaps TRBD1 (5 bases). The material sequenced was blood. The CDR3 protein is CASSLRGVRQPQHF. Here the CDR3 DNA reads TGTGCCAGCAGCCTTCGAGGGGTACGACAGCCCCAGCATTTT.